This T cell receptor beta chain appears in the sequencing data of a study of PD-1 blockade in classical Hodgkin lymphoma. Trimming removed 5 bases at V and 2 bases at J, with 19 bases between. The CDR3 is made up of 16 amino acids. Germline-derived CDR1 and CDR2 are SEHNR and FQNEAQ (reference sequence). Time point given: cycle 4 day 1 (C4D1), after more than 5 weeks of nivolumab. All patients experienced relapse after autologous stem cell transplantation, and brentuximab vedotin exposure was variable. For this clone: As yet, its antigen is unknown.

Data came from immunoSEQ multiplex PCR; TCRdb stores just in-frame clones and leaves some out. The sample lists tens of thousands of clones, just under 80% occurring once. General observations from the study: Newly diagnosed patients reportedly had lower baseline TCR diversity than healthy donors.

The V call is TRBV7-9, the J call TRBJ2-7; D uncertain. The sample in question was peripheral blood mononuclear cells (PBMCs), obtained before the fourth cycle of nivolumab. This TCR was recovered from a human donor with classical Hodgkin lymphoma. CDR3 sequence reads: CASSPDPGRATYEQYF. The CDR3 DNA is TGTGCCAGCAGCCCGGACCCCGGACGGGCTACCTACGAGCAGTACTTC.